Presented here are 21 T cell receptor beta chains from one specimen sequenced in a study of human T cells and chemical hapten exposure. Noted time point: patch test 2, 6 weeks after DPC sensitization. As to treatment: therapeutic diphenylcyclopropenone sensitization with weekly scalp DPC. TCRdb itself ran the RACE reads through MiXCR, one entry per CDR3 protein. The sample shows fewer than 95,000 distinct CDR3 sequences, 11% of them seen only once. Sequencing was performed on whole blood, taken in connection with sensitization to the hapten diphenylcyclopropenone (DPC). These receptors were obtained from a man in his forties with alopecia areata. Some clones in this sample may be carry-over from other donors' samples.

Only a few counts were recorded for this clonotype. The rearrangement links TRBV4-3 to TRBJ2-3, with no clear D. The V end lost 4 bases, the J end lost 4 bases, and 9 bases lay between the germline ends. Germline loops: CDR1 LGHNA, CDR2 YSLEER. The CDR3 is 13 amino acids. The CDR3 region has the DNA TGCGCCAGCAGCCTGTCGTTTGCAGATACGCAGTATTTT. It codes for CASSLSFADTQYF.

The chain recombines TRBV5-1 with TRBJ2-1, with 7 positions matching TRBD1. CDR3 length: 11 amino acids. J gave up 9 bases and V 7 bases, and 4 bases lay outside the gene matches. Per the germline V gene, CDR1 is SGHRS and CDR2 is YFSETQ. The chain's CDR3 is CASEGAGEQFF. The CDR3 bases are TGCGCCAGCGAGGGGGCTGGTGAGCAGTTCTTC.

Only a few counts were recorded for this clonotype. The chain joins TRBV6-5 to TRBJ2-7, with TRBD2 matching 7 bases. The germline CDR1 and CDR2 sequences are MNHEY and SVGAGI. This CDR3 has 16 residues. V was pared by 5 bases and J by 0 bases, with 10 bases of the junction left unmatched. The CDR3 region has the DNA TGTGCCAGCAGTAAAACTCTAGCGGTAAGCTCCTACGAGCAGTACGTC. Its translation is CASSKTLAVSSYEQYV.

This chain joins TRBV29-1 and TRBJ1-1; perhaps TRBD1 as D (6 bases). Germline V gene lookup returns CDR1 SQVTM and CDR2 ANQGSEA. CDR3 size: 14 residues. Deletions cut 6 bases from V and 5 bases from J, with 19 bases between. DNA of the CDR3: TGCAGCGTGAAATCGGACAGTGTGGGGACTGAAGCTTTCTTT. Amino acid sequence: CSVKSDSVGTEAFF.

The chain carries TRBV10-3 and TRBJ1-5, with D possibly TRBD1 on 5 matching bases. The CDR3 is made up of 13 amino acids. Per germline, CDR1 ENHRY and CDR2 SYGVKD. The CDR3 here is CAHSRDSNQPQHF. CDR3 DNA: TGTGCGCACTCCCGGGACAGCAATCAGCCCCAGCATTTT.

This clonotype was recorded many times. The chain is built from TRBV7-2 and TRBJ2-3, with TRBD2 matching over 12 bases. There are 16 residues in the CDR3. From germline, CDR1 is SGHTA and CDR2 FQGNSA. The J segment lost 0 bases and the V segment lost 6 bases, leaving 4 bases of the junction unmatched. The CDR3 DNA sequence: TGTGCCAGCAGTTCCGGACTAGCGGGGAGCACAGATACGCAGTATTTT. Amino acid sequence: CASSSGLAGSTDTQYF.

In its sample, this clonotype was seen a few times. This sequence joins TRBV28 and TRBJ2-5, with TRBD1 identical over 7 bases. The germline V gene has CDR1 MDHEN and CDR2 SYDVKM. V shed 7 bases and J 2 bases; nucleotides not matched to a gene: 10. This CDR3 has 15 amino acids. Here the CDR3 DNA reads TGTGCCAGCACTCAAGGGATGGGACAGCAAGAGACCCAGTACTTC. This translates into CASTQGMGQQETQYF.

This clonotype has ten or more counts. J is TRBJ2-1 and V is TRBV3-1; D is undetermined. This CDR3 contains 15 residues. The germline gives CDR1 LGHDT, CDR2 YNNKEL (reference sequence). V lost 0 bases to trimming and J lost 6 bases, with 12 bases between them. The CDR3 nucleotides are TGTGCCAGCAGCCAAGATTGGTGGGCTGCCAATGAGCAGTTCTTC. This codes for CASSQDWWAANEQFF.

The J gene is TRBJ2-3, the V gene TRBV19; 7 bases are shared with TRBD2. This CDR3 comprises 14 residues. The germline gives CDR1 LNHDA, CDR2 SQIVND (reference sequence). With V trimmed by 7 bases and J by 3 bases, 7 bases remained unmatched. CDR3 sequence: CASNPAGSTDTQYF. The CDR3 nucleotides read TGTGCCAGTAATCCAGCGGGATCGACAGATACGCAGTATTTT. The full variable domain, in which reference TRBV19 and TRBJ2-3 provide the parts outside the CDR3, is DGGITQSPKYLFRKEGQNVTLSCEQNLNHDAMYWYRQDPGQGLRLIYYSQIVNDFQKGDIAEGYSVSREKKESFPLTVTSAQKNPTAFYLCASNPAGSTDTQYFGPGTRLTVL.

This clonotype was seen more than once but under ten times. This sequence joins TRBV20-1 and TRBJ2-7; D gene uncertain. The CDR3 is 14 amino acids. V lost 0 bases to trimming and J lost 3 bases, with 12 bases between them. Germline CDR1 reads DFQATT; CDR2 reads SNEGSKA (reference sequence). Here the CDR3 reads CSARDQLFGYEQYF. CDR3 nucleotides: TGCAGTGCTAGAGACCAGCTCTTTGGCTACGAGCAGTACTTC.

V is TRBV4-3 and J is TRBJ2-1; the match to TRBD2 covers 11 bases. Unmatched junction bases numbered 5, after V lost 0 bases and J lost 10 bases. The CDR3 is 15 amino acids. The germline V gene encodes CDR1 LGHNA and CDR2 YSLEER. This CDR3 is CASSQELAGVQEQFF. The CDR3 DNA reads as TGCGCCAGCAGCCAAGAACTAGCGGGAGTTCAAGAGCAGTTCTTC.

Only a few counts were recorded for this clonotype. The chain recombines TRBV29-1 with TRBJ2-5; a possible D gene is TRBD1 (5 bases). This CDR3 is 12 amino acids long. CDR1 is SQVTM and CDR2 is ANQGSEA in the germline V gene. Trimming removed 3 bases at V and 5 bases at J, with 10 bases between. This CDR3 reads CSVDRAQETQYF. The CDR3, as DNA: TGCAGCGTTGACAGGGCCCAGGAGACCCAGTACTTC.

This clonotype came up a few times. CDR3 protein: CASSRLRLASSVTQYF. The CDR3 nucleotides are TGTGCCAGCAGCCGACTCCGACTAGCGTCATCAGTTACGCAGTATTTT. The V gene is TRBV3-1, the J gene TRBJ2-3; 8 bases align to TRBD2. CDR3 size: 16 residues. The V and J ends lost 4 bases and 8 bases, in that order; junction bases with no gene match: 14. The V gene's germline CDR1 is LGHDT and CDR2 YNNKEL (reference sequence).

This clonotype was picked up many times. The chain couples TRBV6-1 to TRBJ2-5; perhaps D is TRBD1 or TRBD2 (6 bases each). Germline CDR1 reads MNHNS; CDR2 reads SASEGT. CDR3 size: 16 residues. Trimming removed 5 bases from V and 5 bases from J, with 21 bases in between. The CDR3 nucleotides read TGTGCCAGCAGTCAGCTCAGGGGACTCTCGTGGGAGACCCAGTACTTC. Translation gives CASSQLRGLSWETQYF.

This clonotype was detected many times. The rearrangement uses TRBV5-6 and TRBJ2-7, with D perhaps TRBD2 (6 bases). CDR1 is SGHDT and CDR2 is YYEEEE in the germline V gene. This CDR3 has 16 amino acids. V lost 3 bases and J 2 bases, leaving 18 bases between the germline ends. Here the CDR3 reads CASSSLGLLPTYEQYV. The DNA for the CDR3 is TGTGCCAGCAGCTCCCTGGGACTTTTACCGACCTACGAGCAGTACGTC.

This clonotype occurred a few times. V gene TRBV4-3 combines with J gene TRBJ2-2; D ambiguous. CDR1 and CDR2 (germline): LGHNA, YSLEER. Between the trimmed V and J ends, which lost 1 base and 6 bases, there was a span of 9 bases. The length of the CDR3 is 14 residues. In nucleotides, the CDR3 is TGCGCCAGCAGCCAAGCCCCTGAGGCCGGGGAGCTGTTTTTT. Protein: CASSQAPEAGELFF.

This rearrangement joins TRBV28 to TRBJ2-5; TRBD2 is a possible D gene (6 bases). The CDR3 sequence is 14 residues long. V was shortened by 6 bases and J by 2 bases, with 13 bases between the two germline ends. Germline CDR1 MDHEN, CDR2 SYDVKM. CDR3 sequence (DNA): TGTGCCAGCAGAACAAGGGACTTTCAAGAGACCCAGTACTTC. It encodes CASRTRDFQETQYF.

This chain links TRBV5-1 with TRBJ1-1; 8 bases match TRBD1. The germline gives CDR1 SGHRS, CDR2 YFSETQ. CDR3 length: 14 residues. Trimming cost V 4 bases and J 1 base; bases outside gene matches: 3. CDR3 sequence: CASSGGQGNTEAFF. The DNA of the CDR3 is TGCGCCAGCAGCGGAGGACAGGGGAACACTGAAGCTTTCTTT.

The V gene is TRBV29-1, the J gene TRBJ2-1; 9 bases are a match to TRBD1. Trimming removed 4 bases from V and 4 bases from J; junction bases left unmatched: 5. The V gene's germline CDR1 is SQVTM and CDR2 ANQGSEA. CDR3 length: 14 residues. DNA for the CDR3: TGCAGCGTTGGAGGGACAGGGAGATACAATGAGCAGTTCTTC. Its protein is CSVGGTGRYNEQFF.

This clonotype was detected only a few times. The chain has TRBV7-9 and TRBJ1-6; a weak D match, TRBD1 (6 bases). CDR1 SEHNR and CDR2 FQNEAQ come from the germline V gene (reference sequence). Trimming stripped 8 bases from V and 4 bases from J, with 15 bases between. This CDR3 is 15 amino acids long. The CDR3 DNA reads TGTGCCAGCGCGGTCAGGGGCACTTATAATTCACCCCTCCACTTT. It is translated as CASAVRGTYNSPLHF.

The V call is TRBV24-1, the J call TRBJ2-7, with D possibly TRBD2 on 5 matching bases. CDR1 is KGHDR, CDR2 SFDVKD, per germline. CDR3 length equals 17 residues. The V and J ends lost 0 bases and 2 bases respectively, with 16 bases between them. CDR3 amino acids: CATSDLPVANIPYEQYV. In nucleotides, the CDR3 is TGTGCCACCAGTGATTTGCCTGTAGCGAACATTCCCTACGAGCAGTACGTC.